This entry describes one T cell receptor beta chain. This sample is drawn from a study of blood T cell repertoires in COVID-19. The assay was immunoSEQ multiplex PCR, and TCRdb's table has in-frame clones only and misses some. The data hold over 250,000 clones, with 88% observed a single time. Trimming took off 6 bases at V and 3 bases at J, with 20 bases between the two ends. CDR3 size: 16 residues. From germline, CDR1 is SNHLY and CDR2 FYNNEI. This chain links TRBV2 with TRBJ2-5; tentatively, D is TRBD2 (7 bases). The material sequenced was peripheral blood. The clonotype comes from a man aged 60 to 75 who had recovered from COVID-19. CDR3 sequence reads: CASRGFRGAGKETQYF. In nucleotides, the CDR3 is TGTGCCAGCAGGGGATTTCGGGGGGCCGGTAAAGAGACCCAGTACTTC. The variable domain in full, completed from reference TRBV2 and TRBJ2-5, reads EPEVTQTPSHQVTQMGQEVILRCVPISNHLYFYWYRQILGQKVEFLVSFYNNEISEKSEIFDDQFSVERPDGSNFTLKIRSTKLEDSAMYFCASRGFRGAGKETQYFGPGTRLLVL.